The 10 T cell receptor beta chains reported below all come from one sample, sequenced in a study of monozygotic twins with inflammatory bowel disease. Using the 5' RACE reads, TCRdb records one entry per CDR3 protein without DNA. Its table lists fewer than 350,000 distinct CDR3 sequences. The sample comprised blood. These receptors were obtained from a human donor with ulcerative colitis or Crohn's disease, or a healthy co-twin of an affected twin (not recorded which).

CDR3 sequence reads: CASSIVKSGEAFF. The rearrangement links TRBV19 to TRBJ1-1. Germline CDR1 LNHDA, CDR2 SQIVND (reference sequence). This CDR3 has 13 residues.

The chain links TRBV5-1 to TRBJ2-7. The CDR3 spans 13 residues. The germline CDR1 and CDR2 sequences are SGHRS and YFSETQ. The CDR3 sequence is CASSTVTSYEQYF.

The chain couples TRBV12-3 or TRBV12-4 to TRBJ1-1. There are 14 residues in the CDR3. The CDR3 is CASSFISGTTEAFF.

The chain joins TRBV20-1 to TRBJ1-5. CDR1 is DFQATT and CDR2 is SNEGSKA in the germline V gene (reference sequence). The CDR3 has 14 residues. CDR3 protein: CSVWAPRDVQPQHF.

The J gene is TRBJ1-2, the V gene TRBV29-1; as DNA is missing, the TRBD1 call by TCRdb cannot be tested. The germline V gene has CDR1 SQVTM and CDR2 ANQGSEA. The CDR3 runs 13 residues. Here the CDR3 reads CSVTGGPNYGYTF. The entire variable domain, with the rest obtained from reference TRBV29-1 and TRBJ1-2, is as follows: SAVISQKPSRDICQRGTSLTIQCQVDSQVTMMFWYRQQPGQSLTLIATANQGSEATYESGFVIDKFPISRPNLTFSTLTVSNMSPEDSSIYLCSVTGGPNYGYTFGSGTRLTVV.

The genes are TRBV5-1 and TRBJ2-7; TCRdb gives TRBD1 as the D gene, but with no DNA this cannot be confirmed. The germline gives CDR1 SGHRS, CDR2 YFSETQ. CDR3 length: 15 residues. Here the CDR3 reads CASGPTGGGTYEQYF.

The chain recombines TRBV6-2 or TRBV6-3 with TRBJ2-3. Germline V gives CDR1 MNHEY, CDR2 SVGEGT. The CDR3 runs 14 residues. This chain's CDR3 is CASRQSVRGDTQYF.

CDR3 protein: CAIRSEGTSNEQYF. The chain combines TRBV10-3 with TRBJ2-7; the TCRdb D gene call, TRBD2, has no DNA to confirm it. Germline V gene lookup returns CDR1 ENHRY and CDR2 SYGVKD. CDR3 length: 14 amino acids.

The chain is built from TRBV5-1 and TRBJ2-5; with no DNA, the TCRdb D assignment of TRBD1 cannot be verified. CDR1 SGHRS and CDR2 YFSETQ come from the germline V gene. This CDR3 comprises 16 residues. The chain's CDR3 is CASSLDAGGGQETQYF.

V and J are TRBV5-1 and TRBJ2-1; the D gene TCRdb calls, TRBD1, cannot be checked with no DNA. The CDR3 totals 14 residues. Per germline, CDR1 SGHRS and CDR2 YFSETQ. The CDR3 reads CASTSGPLYNEQFF.